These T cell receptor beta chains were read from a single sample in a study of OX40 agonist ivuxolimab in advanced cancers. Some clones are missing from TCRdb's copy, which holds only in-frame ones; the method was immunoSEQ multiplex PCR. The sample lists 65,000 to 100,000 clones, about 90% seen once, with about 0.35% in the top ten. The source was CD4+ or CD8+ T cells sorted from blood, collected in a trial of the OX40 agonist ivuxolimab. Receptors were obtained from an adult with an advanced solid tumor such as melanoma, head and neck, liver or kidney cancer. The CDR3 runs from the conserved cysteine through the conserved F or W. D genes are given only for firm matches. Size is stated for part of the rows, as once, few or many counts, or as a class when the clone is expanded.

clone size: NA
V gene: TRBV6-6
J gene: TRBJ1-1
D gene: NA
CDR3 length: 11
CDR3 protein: CASSYRSEAFF

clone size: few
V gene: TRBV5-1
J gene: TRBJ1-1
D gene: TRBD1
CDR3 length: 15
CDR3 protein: CASSLGQGADTEAFF

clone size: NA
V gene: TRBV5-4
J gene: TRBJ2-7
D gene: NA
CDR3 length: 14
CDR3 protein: CASSNGKSSYEQYF

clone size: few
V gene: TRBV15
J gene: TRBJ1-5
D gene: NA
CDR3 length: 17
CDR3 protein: CATSRGGTAFVNQPQHF

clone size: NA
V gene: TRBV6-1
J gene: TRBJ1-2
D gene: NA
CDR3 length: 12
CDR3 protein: CASSEGPYGYTF

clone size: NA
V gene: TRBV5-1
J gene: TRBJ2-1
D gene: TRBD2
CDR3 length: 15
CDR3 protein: CASSFLAGGRNEQFF

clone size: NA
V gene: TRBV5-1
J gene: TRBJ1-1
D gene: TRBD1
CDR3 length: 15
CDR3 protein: CASRPRQGGNTEAFF

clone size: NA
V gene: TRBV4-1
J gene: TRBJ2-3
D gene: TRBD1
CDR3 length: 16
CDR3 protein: CASSPSGGWDTDTQYF

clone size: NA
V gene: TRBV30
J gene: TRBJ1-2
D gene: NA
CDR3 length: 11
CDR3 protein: CAWSRGYGYTF

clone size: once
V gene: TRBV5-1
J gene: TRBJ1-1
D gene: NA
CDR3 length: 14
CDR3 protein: CASSFGQGNTEAFF

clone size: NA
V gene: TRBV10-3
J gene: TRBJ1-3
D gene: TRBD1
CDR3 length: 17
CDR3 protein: CAISERGQGYSGNTIYF

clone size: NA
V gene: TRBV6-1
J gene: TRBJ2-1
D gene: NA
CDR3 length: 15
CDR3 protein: CASSRIGTPYNEQFF

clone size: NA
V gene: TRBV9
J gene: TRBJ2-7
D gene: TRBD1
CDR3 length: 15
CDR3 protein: CASSGGTGDHYEQYF

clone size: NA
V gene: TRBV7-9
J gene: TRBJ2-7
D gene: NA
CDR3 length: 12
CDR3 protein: CASSLQGYEQYF

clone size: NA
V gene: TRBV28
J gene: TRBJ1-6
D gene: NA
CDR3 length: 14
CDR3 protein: CASSPRSGGSPLHF

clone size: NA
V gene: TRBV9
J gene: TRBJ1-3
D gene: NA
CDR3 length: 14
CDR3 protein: CASSLGVAGNTIYF

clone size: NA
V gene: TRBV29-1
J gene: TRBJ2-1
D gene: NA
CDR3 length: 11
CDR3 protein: CSVRSHNEQFF

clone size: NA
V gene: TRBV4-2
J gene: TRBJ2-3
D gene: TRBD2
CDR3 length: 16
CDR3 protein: CASSQGSSGGTDTQYF

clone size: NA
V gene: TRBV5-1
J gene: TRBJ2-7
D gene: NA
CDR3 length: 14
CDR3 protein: CASSFLQETYEQYF

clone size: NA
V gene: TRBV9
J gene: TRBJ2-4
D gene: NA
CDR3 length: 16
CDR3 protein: CASSAEQGLAKNIQYF

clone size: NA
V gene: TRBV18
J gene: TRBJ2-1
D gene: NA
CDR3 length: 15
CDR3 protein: CASSPLAGGDNEQFF

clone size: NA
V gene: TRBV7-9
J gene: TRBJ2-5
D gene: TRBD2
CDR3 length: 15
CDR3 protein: CASSRTSGVQETQYF

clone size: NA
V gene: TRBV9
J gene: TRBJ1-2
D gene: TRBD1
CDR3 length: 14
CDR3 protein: CASSVAGQAYGYTF

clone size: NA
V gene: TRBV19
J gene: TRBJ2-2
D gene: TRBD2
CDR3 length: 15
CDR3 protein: CASRSGMGNTGELFF

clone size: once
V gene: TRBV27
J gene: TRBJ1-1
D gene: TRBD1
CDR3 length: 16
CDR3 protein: CASRHGRGRQDTEAFF

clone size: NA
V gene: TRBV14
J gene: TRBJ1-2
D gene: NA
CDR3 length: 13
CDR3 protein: CASSRIANYGYTF

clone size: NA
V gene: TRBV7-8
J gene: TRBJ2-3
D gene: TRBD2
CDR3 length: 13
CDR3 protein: CASSKGTSATQYF

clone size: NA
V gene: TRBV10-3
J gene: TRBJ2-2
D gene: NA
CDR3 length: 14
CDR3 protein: CAISERLADGELFF

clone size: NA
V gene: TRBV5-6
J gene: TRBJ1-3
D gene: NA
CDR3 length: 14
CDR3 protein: CASSLVGRRNTIYF

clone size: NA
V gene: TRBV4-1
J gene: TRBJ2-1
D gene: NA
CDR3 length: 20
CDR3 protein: CASSQEPGLSRGKVYVEQFF

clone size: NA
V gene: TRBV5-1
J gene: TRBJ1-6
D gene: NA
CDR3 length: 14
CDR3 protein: CASSLGGDHGSLHF

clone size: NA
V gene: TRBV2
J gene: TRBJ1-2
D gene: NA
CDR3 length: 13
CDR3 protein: CASSDSLDYGYTF

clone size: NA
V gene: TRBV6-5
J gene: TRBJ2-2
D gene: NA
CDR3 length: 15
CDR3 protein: CASSPGTQNTGELFF

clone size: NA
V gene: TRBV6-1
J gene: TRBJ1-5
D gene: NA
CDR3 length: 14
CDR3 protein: CASGPLLGNQPQHF

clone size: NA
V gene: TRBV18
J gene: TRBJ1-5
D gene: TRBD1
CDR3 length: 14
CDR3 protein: CASSKTGQGTPQHF

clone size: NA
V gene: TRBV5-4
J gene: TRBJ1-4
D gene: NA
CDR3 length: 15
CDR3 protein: CASSLRNQGYEKLFF

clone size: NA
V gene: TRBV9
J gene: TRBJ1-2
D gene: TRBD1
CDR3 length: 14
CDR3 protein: CASSTATGNYGYTF

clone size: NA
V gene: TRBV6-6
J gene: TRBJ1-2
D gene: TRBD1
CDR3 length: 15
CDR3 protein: CASSLITTGAEGYTF

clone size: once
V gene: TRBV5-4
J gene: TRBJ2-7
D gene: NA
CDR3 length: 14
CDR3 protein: CASSPGLGIYEQYF

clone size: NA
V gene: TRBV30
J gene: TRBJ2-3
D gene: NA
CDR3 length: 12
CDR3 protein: CAWTKGEDTQYF

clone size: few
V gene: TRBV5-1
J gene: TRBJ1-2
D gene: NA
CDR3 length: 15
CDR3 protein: CASSLEGTTNYGYTF

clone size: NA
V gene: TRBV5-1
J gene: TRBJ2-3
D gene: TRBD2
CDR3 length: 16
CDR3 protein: CASSLGLAGGADTQYF

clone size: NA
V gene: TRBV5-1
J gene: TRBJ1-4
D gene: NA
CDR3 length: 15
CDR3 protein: CASSNTGWPNEKLFF

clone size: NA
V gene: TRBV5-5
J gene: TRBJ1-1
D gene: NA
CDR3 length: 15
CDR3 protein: CASSSPRVGPIEAFF

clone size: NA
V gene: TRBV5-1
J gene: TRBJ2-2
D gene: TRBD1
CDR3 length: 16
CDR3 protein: CASSLTVGTVTGELFF

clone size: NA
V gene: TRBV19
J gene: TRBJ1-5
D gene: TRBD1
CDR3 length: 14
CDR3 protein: CASSVQGGNQPQHF

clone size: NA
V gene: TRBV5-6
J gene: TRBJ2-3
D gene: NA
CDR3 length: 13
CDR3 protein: CASSPGGADTQYF

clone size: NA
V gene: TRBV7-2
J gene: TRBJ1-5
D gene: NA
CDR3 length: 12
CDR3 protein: CASSPSNQPQHF

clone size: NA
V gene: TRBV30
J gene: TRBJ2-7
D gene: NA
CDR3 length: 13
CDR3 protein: CAWSITSQTEQYF

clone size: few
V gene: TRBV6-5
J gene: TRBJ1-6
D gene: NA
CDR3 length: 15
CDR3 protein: CASTPLVFGNSPLHF

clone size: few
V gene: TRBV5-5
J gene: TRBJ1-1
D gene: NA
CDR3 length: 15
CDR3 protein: CASSPEGVPNTEAFF